Each of the 6 T cell receptor beta chains below was sequenced from the same sample in a study of T cells in Graves' hyperthyroidism and ophthalmopathy. TCR beta CDR3 regions were amplified from RNA transcripts. HTBI primers were the set used in a first-round RT-PCR of the TCR CDR3. One entry per CDR3 protein, called by TCRdb with MiXCR from the multiplex PCR reads. The table lists around 360,000 distinct CDR3 sequences, approximately 14% of them singletons. Material: blood. The receptors here all came from an older woman with Graves' ophthalmopathy.

This clonotype was counted ten times or more. The chain has TRBV3-1 and TRBJ2-1; D is ambiguous. V was pared by 2 bases and J by 1 base, with 15 bases between. The CDR3 length is 17 residues. The germline V gene encodes CDR1 LGHDT and CDR2 YNNKEL (reference sequence). The CDR3 protein is CASSQTPKPLSYNEQFF. The CDR3 region has the DNA TGTGCCAGCAGCCAAACCCCCAAGCCTCTTTCCTACAATGAGCAGTTCTTC.

There are many counts of this clonotype. The chain uses TRBV5-1 and TRBJ2-3, with 13 bases identical to TRBD2. This CDR3 spans 19 amino acids. V lost 0 bases, J lost 4 bases, and 11 bases stayed unmatched. Germline values: CDR1 SGHRS, CDR2 YFSETQ. CDR3 bases: TGCGCCAGCAGCTTGGAACTAGCGGGAGGGCTTACAGAGGCAGATACGCAGTATTTT. Amino acids: CASSLELAGGLTEADTQYF.

The chain couples TRBV5-5 to TRBJ1-1; 7 bases fit TRBD1. Germline lookup yields CDR1 SGHKS and CDR2 YYEKEE (reference sequence). With 4 bases clipped from V and 7 bases from J, the junction kept 7 bases outside the gene matches. This CDR3 is 13 amino acids long. The CDR3 reads CASSNDRDGEAFF. The CDR3 nucleotides are TGTGCCAGCAGCAATGACAGGGATGGTGAAGCTTTCTTT.

A word on this clonotype: Given a much more abundant clone one base away, this may be a read error. The chain uses TRBV5-1 and TRBJ2-3; no reliable D call. The CDR3 is 14 amino acids. In germline, CDR1 is SGHRS, CDR2 YFSETQ. Trimming removed 0 bases from V and 4 bases from J, with 9 bases in between. The DNA of the CDR3 is TGCGCCAGCAGCTTGGCGGCTGGGCCAGATACGCAGTATTTT. Encoded protein: CASSLAAGPDTQYF.

This clonotype appeared many times. The chain combines TRBV20-1 with TRBJ2-1, with 15 bases lining up with TRBD2. V lost 5 bases to trimming and J lost 1 base; unmatched junction nucleotides: 9. Germline CDR1 is DFQATT and CDR2 is SNEGSKA (reference sequence). This CDR3 spans 18 amino acids. The CDR3 sequence is CSAPPGLAGGRSYNEQFF. In DNA, the CDR3 is TGCAGTGCTCCTCCGGGACTAGCGGGAGGAAGGTCCTACAATGAGCAGTTCTTC.

As concerns this clonotype: One junction end does not reproduce the germline sequence, and a read error may be involved. This rearrangement joins TRBV2 to TRBJ2-1; D possibly matches TRBD1 or TRBD2 (5 bases each). This CDR3 contains 17 residues. The V gene's germline CDR1 is SNHLY and CDR2 FYNNEI. The chain's CDR3 is CATSRDPGDPSYNEQFF. DNA for the CDR3: TGCGCCACCAGCAGGGATCCCGGGGACCCGAGCTACAATGAGCAGTTCTTC.